This T cell receptor (beta chain) was recovered during a study of identical twins. TCRdb reprocessed the 5' RACE reads via MiXCR and lists one record per CDR3 protein. This sample has about 280,000 distinct CDR3 sequences; about 8.9% occur once, and the top ten carry around 2.1%. Per germline, CDR1 SGHDT and CDR2 YYEEEE. V lost 4 bases and J lost 4; bases outside the gene matches: 10. The CDR3 runs to 15 residues. These data are also associated with another study on yellow fever vaccine responses in identical twins.

V gene TRBV5-6 combines with J gene TRBJ2-7, with 8 bases matching TRBD1. The receptor's source is a woman between 18 and 29 years old in good health. Sequenced material: memory (CD45RO+) T cells sorted from blood. This chain's CDR3 is CASSPGPGGRYEQYF. Written as DNA, the CDR3 is TGTGCCAGCAGCCCGGGCCCAGGGGGCCGTTACGAGCAGTACTTC.